The source of this T cell receptor beta chain is a study of OX40 agonist ivuxolimab in advanced cancers. Whole-study context: Ivuxolimab, an agonist antibody against OX40 (CD134), was given to patients.

Clones were sequenced by immunoSEQ multiplex PCR, and TCRdb holds only the in-frame ones, with some missing. Here the sample spans fewer than 65,000 clones, 70% to 90% being singletons. In this sample, this clone turned up a few times. Per germline, CDR1 MNHNS and CDR2 SASEGT. Germline trimming cut 7 bases from V and 3 bases from J; bases unmatched to any gene: 3. This CDR3 is built from 13 residues. The source of this sequence is an adult with an advanced solid tumor such as melanoma, head and neck, liver or kidney cancer. The source material was CD4+ or CD8+ T cells sorted from blood, sampled in a trial of the OX40 agonist ivuxolimab. This chain links TRBV6-1 with TRBJ2-7; TRBD1 matches 10 bases. CDR3 in amino acids: CASIRDRGYEQYF. The CDR3 DNA follows: TGTGCCAGCATCCGGGACAGGGGCTACGAGCAGTACTTC.